These 21 T cell receptor beta chains were all obtained from the same sample, sequenced in a study of T-cell reconstitution after alpha-beta-depleted transplantation in children. The authors prepared the TCRbeta library with unique molecular identifiers. A single record per CDR3 protein comes from TCRdb applying MiXCR to the PCR reads. The sample lists 500,000 to 750,000 distinct CDR3 sequences, 13% occurring once. Specimen: PBMCs, mostly from graft donor cells, collected 360 days after TCRalphabeta/CD19-depleted stem cell transplant. The receptors come from a male patient under 18 who had a stem cell transplant for acute myeloid leukemia, so the T cells may come from the graft donor.

The chain employs TRBV11-2 and TRBJ2-2, with D perhaps being TRBD1 or TRBD2 (5 bases each). V lost 5 bases and J lost 7, with 26 bases in between. Germline assignment: CDR1 SGHAT and CDR2 FQNNGV. CDR3 size: 18 residues. The CDR3 region has the DNA TGTGCCAGCAGCCAAAGCGGTGGGCAGGGCTTTGGGATCGGGGAGCTGTTTTTT. This gives the protein CASSQSGGQGFGIGELFF.

The chain joins TRBV5-4 to TRBJ2-7; D gene ambiguous. Per germline, CDR1 SGHNT and CDR2 YYREEE (reference sequence). The V and J ends lost 4 bases and 0 bases respectively, with 17 bases between them. The CDR3 extends over 16 amino acids. CDR3 in amino acids: CASSLGVQPSSYEQYF. The CDR3, as DNA: TGTGCCAGCAGCCTGGGCGTACAGCCTAGCTCCTACGAGCAGTACTTC.

This clonotype was found many times. The rearrangement joins TRBV5-1 to TRBJ2-7, with a weak D call TRBD2 (5 bases). V was shortened by 1 base and J by 1 base, with 15 bases between the two germline ends. The CDR3 is 16 residues long. Germline lookup yields CDR1 SGHRS and CDR2 YFSETQ. The CDR3 here is CASSLLAGISSYEQYF. The DNA of the CDR3 is TGCGCCAGCAGCTTGCTGGCGGGCATCTCATCCTACGAGCAGTACTTC.

This clonotype was counted ten times or more. The J gene is TRBJ2-7, the V gene TRBV28; 7 bases align to TRBD1. This CDR3 spans 13 amino acids. J gave up 7 bases and V 5 bases, and 8 bases lay outside the gene matches. In germline, CDR1 is MDHEN, CDR2 SYDVKM. CDR3 coding DNA: TGTGCCAGCAGTCCCAGCAGGGGGTGGGAGCAGTACTTC. This codes for CASSPSRGWEQYF.

The chain carries TRBV28 and TRBJ1-1, with D unresolved. From germline, CDR1 is MDHEN and CDR2 SYDVKM. V was pared by 10 bases and J by 4 bases, with 7 bases between. This CDR3 comprises 10 residues. In DNA form, the CDR3 reads TGTGCCACCATCCTCACTGAAGCTTTCTTT. Translated, it gives CATILTEAFF.

This clonotype was counted many times. This chain links TRBV6-5 with TRBJ2-1; 9 nucleotides agree with TRBD2. CDR1 is MNHEY and CDR2 is SVGAGI in the germline V gene. The V and J ends lost 4 bases and 4 bases, in that order; junction bases with no gene match: 11. The CDR3 runs 17 residues. This chain's CDR3 is CASSFVPVGLAYNEQFF. CDR3 DNA sequence: TGTGCCAGCAGTTTCGTCCCGGTGGGACTAGCTTACAATGAGCAGTTCTTC.

This clonotype has a handful of counts. V is TRBV4-3 and J is TRBJ1-1; no reliable D call. The CDR3 runs to 16 residues. Germline CDR1 is LGHNA and CDR2 is YSLEER. V was clipped by 1 base and J by 0 bases, with 12 bases between them. Here the CDR3 DNA reads TGCGCCAGCAGCCAAGGGCGCGGGATTCTGAACACTGAAGCTTTCTTT. Amino acids: CASSQGRGILNTEAFF.

CDR3 DNA sequence: TGTGCCAGCAGCCCAGACGCGAACTACGAGCAGTACTTC. This translates into CASSPDANYEQYF. The chain carries TRBV12-3 or TRBV12-4 and TRBJ2-7; D gene unclear. The CDR3 extends over 13 amino acids. V was cut by 6 bases and J by 3 bases, with 12 bases left in between.

The chain couples TRBV20-1 to TRBJ2-7; D is possibly TRBD1 or TRBD2 (5 bases each). CDR1 and CDR2 from the germline V gene are DFQATT and SNEGSKA (reference sequence). Trimming left V 0 bases short and J 3 bases short, with 27 bases between. This CDR3 is 19 amino acids long. The CDR3 here is CSARDVAWGSNDRGYEQYF. Here the CDR3 DNA reads TGCAGTGCTAGAGATGTTGCCTGGGGGAGTAACGACAGAGGCTACGAGCAGTACTTC.

There are many counts of this clonotype. The chain employs TRBV7-9 and TRBJ2-7; 11 bases are a match to TRBD1. With 7 bases clipped from V and 5 bases from J, the junction kept 10 bases outside the gene matches. This CDR3 has 15 residues. The germline V gene encodes CDR1 SEHNR and CDR2 FQNEAQ (reference sequence). CDR3 DNA: TGTGCCAGCACCGGGACAGGGGGGGTACTCCACGAGCAGTACTTC. Translation gives CASTGTGGVLHEQYF.

The chain is built from TRBV5-1 and TRBJ2-7; 9 bases map to TRBD1. The CDR3 runs 14 residues. V shed 3 bases and J 4 bases; nucleotides not matched to a gene: 5. The germline V gene encodes CDR1 SGHRS and CDR2 YFSETQ. The CDR3 nucleotides read TGCGCCAGCAGCTGGGGACAGGGTACGTACGAGCAGTACTTC. Residues: CASSWGQGTYEQYF.

This clonotype was found a few times. The chain employs TRBV29-1 and TRBJ2-1, with D uncertain. Per the germline V gene, CDR1 is SQVTM and CDR2 is ANQGSEA. V lost 7 bases and J 6 bases, leaving 19 bases between the germline ends. The CDR3 extends over 14 amino acids. The CDR3 nucleotides are TGCAGCGCCCCTAAACACCTGCCCTCCAATGAGCAGTTCTTC. Protein product: CSAPKHLPSNEQFF.

This clonotype was seen only a few times. The chain uses TRBV7-8 and TRBJ2-5; 9 bases fit TRBD2. The CDR3 extends over 15 amino acids. Trimming at V came to 6 bases and at J to 4 bases, leaving 9 bases not matched to a gene. Germline V gene data show CDR1 as SGHVS and CDR2 as FQNEAQ. The chain's CDR3 is CASRPRLAATETQYF. Here the CDR3 DNA reads TGTGCCAGCAGACCGAGACTAGCGGCTACAGAGACCCAGTACTTC.

This clonotype was counted ten times or more. The chain links TRBV29-1 to TRBJ1-3; D might be TRBD1 (6 bases). V lost 6 bases, J lost 3 bases, and 12 bases lay in between. CDR1 and CDR2 (germline): SQVTM, ANQGSEA. The CDR3 is 13 amino acids. CDR3 sequence: CSVWGALGNTIYF. CDR3 bases: TGCAGCGTATGGGGGGCGCTTGGAAACACCATATATTTT.

This chain connects TRBV11-2 to TRBJ2-5; TRBD2 is a possible D gene (5 bases). The CDR3 length is 15 residues. V dropped 3 bases and J dropped 5 bases, with 16 bases sitting between them. The germline CDR1 and CDR2 sequences are SGHAT and FQNNGV. The CDR3 nucleotides are TGTGCCAGCAGCTTCGGGCAGTTCAGGAGGGAGACCCAGTACTTC. Residues: CASSFGQFRRETQYF.

At least ten counts were recorded for this clonotype. The chain couples TRBV12-3 or TRBV12-4 to TRBJ2-2; possibly TRBD2 for D (5 bases). The V end lost 1 base, the J end lost 7 bases, and 7 bases lay between the germline ends. The CDR3 has 13 amino acids. CDR3 region: CASSLVGDGELFF. CDR3 DNA: TGTGCCAGCAGTTTAGTCGGGGACGGGGAGCTGTTTTTT.

The gene calls are TRBV28 and TRBJ2-7; TRBD2 agrees at 13 bases. J lost 5 bases, V lost 7 bases, and 11 bases had no gene match. The germline CDR1 and CDR2 sequences are MDHEN and SYDVKM. The CDR3 runs to 16 residues. As DNA, the CDR3 is TGTGCCAGCAATCCACAGGGACTAGCGGGGTCCGACGAGCAGTACTTC. This gives the protein CASNPQGLAGSDEQYF.

In this sample, this clonotype turned up a few times. The rearrangement links TRBV7-8 to TRBJ2-7; 13 bases agree with TRBD2. V was clipped by 4 bases and J by 7 bases; unmatched bases: 10. Germline lookup yields CDR1 SGHVS and CDR2 FQNEAQ. The CDR3 loop spans 16 amino acids. The CDR3 nucleotides are TGTGCCAGCAGCTCGTCCACTAGCGGGAGGGCCTGGGAGCAGTACTTC. This gives the protein CASSSSTSGRAWEQYF.

The chain joins TRBV6-1 to TRBJ2-7; tentative D call: TRBD2 (6 bases). Looked up from germline, CDR1 is MNHNS and CDR2 is SASEGT. V was clipped by 4 bases and J by 5 bases, with 18 bases between them. The CDR3 is made up of 15 amino acids. As DNA, the CDR3 is TGTGCCAGCAGTGGTCGGACGGGGACTTCCCACGAGCAGTACTTC. Protein: CASSGRTGTSHEQYF.

The J gene is TRBJ1-1, the V gene TRBV28, with 10 bases matching TRBD1. Germline loops: CDR1 MDHEN, CDR2 SYDVKM. This CDR3 region has 16 residues. V was pared by 4 bases and J by 0 bases, with 5 bases of the junction left unmatched. CDR3 bases: TGTGCCAGCAGTTCCCCGGGACAGGGGATGAACACTGAAGCTTTCTTT. Translated: CASSSPGQGMNTEAFF.

A few counts support this clonotype. The J gene is TRBJ2-7, the V gene TRBV5-1, with 13 bases that match TRBD2. CDR1 and CDR2 from the germline V gene are SGHRS and YFSETQ. The CDR3 runs to 19 residues. The trim removed 1 base at V and 1 base at J, leaving 11 bases unmatched. DNA for the CDR3: TGCGCCAGCAGCTTGTTTTACGGACTAGCGGGAGTGGGGTCCTACGAGCAGTACTTC. It specifies CASSLFYGLAGVGSYEQYF.